The text below deals with one T cell receptor beta chain. As yet, its antigen is unknown. The record originates from a study of T-cell memory formation after mild COVID-19. Regarding the study as a whole: Unconfirmed was the SARS-CoV-2 specificity of second-wave clones that peaked on day 37. Researchers found some responding clones in pre-infection memory, a sign that cross-reactive memory joined. Contracting clones from day 15 to 85 showed balanced CD4/CD8; later expanders favored CD4+.

5'RACE with constant-segment primers yielded barcoded, UMI-tagged TCR alpha and TCR beta cDNA libraries. TCRdb passed the 5' RACE reads through MiXCR, listing each CDR3 protein once. This sample yields about half a million distinct CDR3 sequences, of which roughly 18% are seen a single time; approximately 13% belongs to the top ten. The CDR3 totals 12 residues. The V and J ends lost 6 bases and 1 base respectively, with 7 bases between them. The sample taken for sequencing was PBMCs or a T cell subset sorted from them (not recorded which). The sequence came from an adult woman who had mild COVID-19 (a few samples of this study predate the infection). Cell type and time point are not known. J is TRBJ2-7 and V is TRBV12-3 or TRBV12-4, with D hard to call. In DNA form, the CDR3 reads TGTGCCAGCAGCCGTCATTCCTACGAGCAGTACTTC. It codes for CASSRHSYEQYF.